This TCR beta chain was retrieved from a study of blood T cell repertoires in COVID-19. Study-level background: The United States, Italy and Spain were the sources of the acute and convalescent COVID-19 samples. PBMCs, B-cell-depleted T cells, or T cells were the source of the cDNA or gDNA that made up the material.

Original methodology: Reference gene primer amplification gave estimated nucleated cell counts. Sequencing used immunoSEQ multiplex PCR; TCRdb keeps in-frame clones, though not all of them. That table supplies the V and J calls and clone size; D and trimming were determined from the DNA. The repertoire holds 20,000 to 25,000 clones, roughly 89% seen once, with approximately 12% in the top ten. The CDR3 has 17 residues. CDR1 and CDR2 from the germline V gene are SGHKS and YYEKEE (reference sequence). After removal of 0 bases from V and 5 bases from J, the junction contained 8 bases not matched to a gene.

What was sequenced was peripheral blood. The chain uses TRBV5-5 and TRBJ2-2; 9 nucleotides match TRBD1. The TCR comes from an elderly woman with active or convalescent COVID-19. CDR3 in DNA: TGTGCCAGCAGCTTGGTAGGGACAGGGACCATGACCGGGGAGCTGTTTTTT. This codes for CASSLVGTGTMTGELFF.